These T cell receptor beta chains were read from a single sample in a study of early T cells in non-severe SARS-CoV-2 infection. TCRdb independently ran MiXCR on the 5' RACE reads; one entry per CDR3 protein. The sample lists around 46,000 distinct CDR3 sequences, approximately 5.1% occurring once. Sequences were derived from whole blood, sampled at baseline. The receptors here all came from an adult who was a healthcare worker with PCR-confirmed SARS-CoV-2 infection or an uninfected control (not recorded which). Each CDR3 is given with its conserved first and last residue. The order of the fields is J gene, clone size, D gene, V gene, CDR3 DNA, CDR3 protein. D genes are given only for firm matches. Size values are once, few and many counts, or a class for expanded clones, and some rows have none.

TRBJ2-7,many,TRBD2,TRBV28,TGTGCCAGCAGTCGCCGGACTAGCGGGGATATATACGAGCAGTACTTC,CASSRRTSGDIYEQYF
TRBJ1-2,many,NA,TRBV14,TGTGCCAGCAGCCAAGGAGGAGGCTGGGACGGCTATGGCTACACCTTC,CASSQGGGWDGYGYTF
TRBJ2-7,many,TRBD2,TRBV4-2,TGTGCCAGCAGCCAAGATAGAGGACTAGCGTTATCCTACGAGCAGTACTTC,CASSQDRGLALSYEQYF
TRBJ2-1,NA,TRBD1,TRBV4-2,TGTGCCAGCAGCCAAGGACAGGGCCAGGAAAATGAGCAGTTCTTC,CASSQGQGQENEQFF
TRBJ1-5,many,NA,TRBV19,TGTGCCAGTAGTATGAGTTCGGGGCGTCATCAGCCCCAGCATTTT,CASSMSSGRHQPQHF
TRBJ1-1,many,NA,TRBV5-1,TGCGCCAGCAGCTCGACAGAGAACACTGAAGCTTTCTTT,CASSSTENTEAFF
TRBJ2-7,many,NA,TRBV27,TGTGCCAGCACCCCTAGCTCCTACGAGCAGTACTTC,CASTPSSYEQYF
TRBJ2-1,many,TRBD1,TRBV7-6,TGTGCCAGCAGCGGACAGGGAGCTAATGAGCAGTTCTTC,CASSGQGANEQFF
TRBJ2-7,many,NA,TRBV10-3,TGTGCCATCTGGCCAGGGCAAGGCGAGCAGTACTTC,CAIWPGQGEQYF
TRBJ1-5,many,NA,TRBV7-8,TGTGCCAGCAGCCTAGTGCTCGGTGATAGCAATCAGCCCCAGCATTTT,CASSLVLGDSNQPQHF
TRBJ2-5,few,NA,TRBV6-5,TGTGCCAGCAGTTCGGCCGGCCCCGGAGAGACCCAGTACTTC,CASSSAGPGETQYF
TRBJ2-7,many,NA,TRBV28,TGTGCCAGCAGTTTATCGCCAGGGGTCTCCTACGAGCAGTACTTC,CASSLSPGVSYEQYF
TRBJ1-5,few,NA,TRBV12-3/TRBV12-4,TGTGCCAGCACCAAATCGGGGCAGCTCAATCAGCCCCAGCATTTT,CASTKSGQLNQPQHF
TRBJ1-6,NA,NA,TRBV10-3,TGTGCCATCAGTACGGGGATTTCGGACCCCTCGCGACCCCTCCACTTT,CAISTGISDPSRPLHF
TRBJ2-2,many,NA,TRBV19,TGTGCCAGTAACGGGGCCACCGGGGAGCTGTTTTTT,CASNGATGELFF
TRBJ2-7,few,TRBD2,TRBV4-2,TGTGCCAGCAGCCAAGACTGGGCTAGCGGGAGAGGAGAGCAGTACTTC,CASSQDWASGRGEQYF
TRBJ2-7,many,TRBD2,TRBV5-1,TGCGCCAGCAGCTGGCCTAGCAGAGGACTAGCGGGAGTCTACGAGCAGTACTTC,CASSWPSRGLAGVYEQYF
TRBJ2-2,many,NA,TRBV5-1,TGCGCCAGCAGCCAACCGAGGGCTGAGAACACCGGGGAGCTGTTTTTT,CASSQPRAENTGELFF
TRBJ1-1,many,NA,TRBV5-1,TGCGCCAGCAGCTTAGTGCCGGGGCTTTCTGAAGCTTTCTTT,CASSLVPGLSEAFF
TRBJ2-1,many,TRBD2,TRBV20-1,TGCAGTGCTAGAGGTGTGAGGAGACTAGCGCCCAACAATGAGCAGTTCTTC,CSARGVRRLAPNNEQFF
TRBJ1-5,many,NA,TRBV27,TGTGCCAGCAGTTTGATGCAGGATAGCAATCAGCCCCAGCATTTT,CASSLMQDSNQPQHF
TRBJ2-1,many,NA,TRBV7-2,TGTGCCAGCAGCTTAGCTGCGACTGGCTACAATGAGCAGTTCTTC,CASSLAATGYNEQFF
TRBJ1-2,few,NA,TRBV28,TGTGCCAGCAGTATAACCCAAGGGTCCCGCTATGGCTACACCTTC,CASSITQGSRYGYTF
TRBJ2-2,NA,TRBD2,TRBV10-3,TGTGCCACTTCTGGCGGGAGGACCGGGGAGCTGTTTTTT,CATSGGRTGELFF
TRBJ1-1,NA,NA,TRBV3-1,TGTGCCAGCAGCCAAGTTGGCTCGAACACTGAAGCTTTCTTT,CASSQVGSNTEAFF
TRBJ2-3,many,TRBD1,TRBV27,TGTGCCAGCAGCCTCAACCGGGACAGGGGTGATACGCAGTATTTT,CASSLNRDRGDTQYF
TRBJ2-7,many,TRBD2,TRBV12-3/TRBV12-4,TGTGCCAGCGGACAGAGAGCGGGAGGGCCGATCGAGCAGTACTTC,CASGQRAGGPIEQYF
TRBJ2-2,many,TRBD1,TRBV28,TGTGCCAGCATCAGGGGGCCCAGCGGCACCGGGGAGCTGTTTTTT,CASIRGPSGTGELFF
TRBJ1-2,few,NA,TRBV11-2,TGTGCCAGCAGCTTAGTCCCGGATAACTATGGCTACACCTTC,CASSLVPDNYGYTF
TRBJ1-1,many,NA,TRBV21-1,TGTGCCAGCAGCATGTGGGGCCTGAGGAGCACTGAAGCTTTCTTT,CASSMWGLRSTEAFF
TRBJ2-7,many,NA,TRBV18,TGTGCCAGCTCACCACCGTCCCTACCTGGCGAGCAGTACTTC,CASSPPSLPGEQYF
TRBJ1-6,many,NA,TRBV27,TGTGCCAGCAGCCCCGTGAGCGTTGGGGATTCACCCCTCCACTTT,CASSPVSVGDSPLHF
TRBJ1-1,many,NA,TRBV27,TGTGCCAGCAGTTCGCCTCCTCTTGAAGCTTTCTTT,CASSSPPLEAFF
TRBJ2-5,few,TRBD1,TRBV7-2,TGTGCCAGCAGCTGGGGACAGTTTCGAGAGACCCAGTACTTC,CASSWGQFRETQYF
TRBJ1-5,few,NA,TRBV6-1,TGTGCCAGCAGTGGGCAGGGGATGGGCAATCAGCCCCAGCATTTT,CASSGQGMGNQPQHF
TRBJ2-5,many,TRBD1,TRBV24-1,TGTGCCACCAGTGATTTAGGGACAGGAGCGCAAGAGACCCAGTACTTC,CATSDLGTGAQETQYF
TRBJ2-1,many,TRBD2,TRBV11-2,TGTGCCAGCAGAACTAGGACTAGCGCATACAATGAGCAGTTCTTC,CASRTRTSAYNEQFF
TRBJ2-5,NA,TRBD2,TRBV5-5,TGTGCCAGCAGCCCCGGGACTAGTCGAGAGACCCAGTACTTC,CASSPGTSRETQYF
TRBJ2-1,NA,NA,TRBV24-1,TGTGCCACCAGTGGAGGGGGTTTCAACAATGAGCAGTTCTTC,CATSGGGFNNEQFF
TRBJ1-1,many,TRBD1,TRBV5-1,TGCGCCAGCAGCTTGGGGGACAGGGTGAACACTGAAGCTTTCTTT,CASSLGDRVNTEAFF
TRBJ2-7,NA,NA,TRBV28,TGTGCCAGCAGTAGGCAGGACAGCTCCTACGAGCAGTACTTC,CASSRQDSSYEQYF
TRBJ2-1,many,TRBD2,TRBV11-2,TGTGCCAGCAGCGACCCCGGGAGCCCCGGGAGGACGAATGAGCAGTTCTTC,CASSDPGSPGRTNEQFF
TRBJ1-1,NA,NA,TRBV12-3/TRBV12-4,TGTGCCAGCAGTCCAGTTGGTGTTTATGAAGCTTTCTTT,CASSPVGVYEAFF
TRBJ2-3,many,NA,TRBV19,TGTGCCAGTAACCCAGGGTACAGCACGGCAGATACGCAGTATTTT,CASNPGYSTADTQYF
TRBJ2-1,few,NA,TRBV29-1,TGCAGCGTTGATACCGATAGAAACTTCTACAATGAGCAGTTCTTC,CSVDTDRNFYNEQFF
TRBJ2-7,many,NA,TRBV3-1,TGTGCCAGCAGCCGGTTCGAAGGGTCGCACGAGCAGTACTTC,CASSRFEGSHEQYF
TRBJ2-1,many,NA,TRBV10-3,TGTGCCATCAGTGATCCAGGGTTAAAGTACAATGAGCAGTTCTTC,CAISDPGLKYNEQFF
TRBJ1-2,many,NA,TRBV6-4,TGTGCCAGCAGTGACTCGGGGAGCGCCGGGTTTAATGGCTACACCTTC,CASSDSGSAGFNGYTF
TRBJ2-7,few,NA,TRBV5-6,TGTGCCAGCAGCTTGACAGGCATGACCTACGAGCAGTACTTC,CASSLTGMTYEQYF
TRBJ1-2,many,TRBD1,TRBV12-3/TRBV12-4,TGTGCCAGCAGTCCCCAGGGGGCTATGGGCTACACCTTC,CASSPQGAMGYTF